This T cell receptor beta chain was sequenced during a study of OX40 agonist ivuxolimab in advanced cancers. At the level of the study: Those enrolled were roughly 80% male, with a mean age of around 55 years and ages from about 20 to 90. Three individuals attained partial responses, comprising one hepatocellular carcinoma case and two cutaneous melanoma cases.

Per the germline V gene, CDR1 is SGHTA and CDR2 is FQGNSA. J was trimmed by 4 bases and V by 5 bases; bases with no gene match: 4. The CDR3 has 14 amino acids. Clones were read by immunoSEQ multiplex PCR, and TCRdb kept only the in-frame ones, dropping some. The sample records more than 75,000 clones, more than 80% being singletons. Findings and caveats of the study: Partly responding patients at 0.1-3.0 mg/kg showed some of the smallest clonal expansion.

This clone was recorded a few times. Its antigen remains unknown. The sequence was obtained from an adult with an advanced solid tumor such as melanoma, head and neck, liver or kidney cancer. The V gene is TRBV7-2, the J gene TRBJ2-2; 7 bases are shared with TRBD1. Sequences were derived from CD4+ or CD8+ T cells sorted from blood, sampled in a trial of the OX40 agonist ivuxolimab. The CDR3 DNA is TGTGCCAGCAGCCTAGGGGGCGGCACCGGGGAGCTGTTTTTT. Its protein product is CASSLGGGTGELFF.